The 6 T cell receptor beta chains listed next were all sequenced from one sample in a study of neurological immune-mediated disorders. Documented time point: longitudinal time-point 2. A single record per CDR3 protein comes from TCRdb applying MiXCR to the 5' RACE reads. The sample has 55,000 to 65,000 distinct CDR3 sequences, more than 7.5% seen once; the top ten hold approximately 13%. Sample: PBMCs. The source is a man between 25 and 39 years old in good health.

The sample holds many counts of this clonotype. The chain employs TRBV20-1 and TRBJ2-1; 14 bases agree with TRBD2. J gave up 9 bases and V 6 bases, and 10 bases lay outside the gene matches. CDR3 length equals 15 residues. Germline CDR1 reads DFQATT; CDR2 reads SNEGSKA (reference sequence). The CDR3: CSAAAPGLAGVEQFF. The DNA for the CDR3 is TGCAGTGCGGCAGCACCGGGACTAGCGGGAGTTGAGCAGTTCTTC.

In this sample, this clonotype turned up many times. J is TRBJ2-1 and V is TRBV5-1, with a tentative D call TRBD1 (6 bases). V was shortened by 4 bases and J by 7 bases, with 12 bases between the two germline ends. Germline-derived CDR1 and CDR2 are SGHRS and YFSETQ. The CDR3 totals 13 residues. CDR3 amino acids: CASSLQGVNEQFF. The CDR3 region has the DNA TGCGCCAGCAGCCTACAGGGTGTGAATGAGCAGTTCTTC.

This clonotype was recorded many times. The DNA for the CDR3 is TGTGCCAGCAGTGAATATTACCCAGTAGGGTCACCCCTCCACTTT. Its protein is CASSEYYPVGSPLHF. The chain employs TRBV25-1 and TRBJ1-6, with D unresolved. Per the germline V gene, CDR1 is MGHDK and CDR2 is SYGVNS. Trimming removed 0 bases from V and 10 bases from J, with 13 bases in between. This CDR3 is built from 15 residues.

The chain uses TRBV24-1 and TRBJ1-2, with D hard to call. Germline V gives CDR1 KGHDR, CDR2 SFDVKD. V lost 8 bases, J lost 5 bases, and 14 bases lay in between. There are 13 residues in the CDR3. The CDR3 DNA reads TGTGCCACCATTGACTCACCTCTTTATGGCTACACCTTC. This translates into CATIDSPLYGYTF.

The sample holds many counts of this clonotype. The chain joins TRBV27 to TRBJ2-2; TRBD2 aligns across 8 bases. Germline CDR1 is MNHEY and CDR2 is SMNVEV (reference sequence). With 6 bases clipped from V and 1 base from J, the junction kept 25 bases outside the gene matches. The CDR3 covers 22 residues. CDR3 in amino acids: CASSPYSFAWGREDRNTGELFF. The CDR3 region has the DNA TGTGCCAGCAGCCCCTATTCGTTCGCCTGGGGGCGGGAGGATAGGAACACCGGGGAGCTGTTTTTT.

This clonotype was detected many times. Here the CDR3 DNA reads TGTGCCAGCAGTTTTACCCACAGGGGGCTGGGACTAGCGAGCATTCAGTACTTC. Translated, it gives CASSFTHRGLGLASIQYF. The chain links TRBV28 to TRBJ2-4, with a tentative D call TRBD2 (10 bases). The ends were cut back, 3 bases at V and 9 bases at J, with 27 bases in the middle. The CDR3 sequence is 18 residues long. Germline CDR1 reads MDHEN; CDR2 reads SYDVKM.